This TCR beta chain was documented in a study of siplizumab effects on memory and regulatory T cells. Per sample, around 10^5 TCR templates underwent assay. Assay: immunoSEQ multiplex PCR; the TCRdb copy retains only in-frame clones and omits some. The data show 95,000 to 100,000 clones, with about nine tenths seen just once and about 12% held by the top ten. V gave up 1 base and J gave up 3 bases, with 10 bases separating them. CDR1 is LNHDA and CDR2 is SQIVND in the germline V gene (reference sequence). The CDR3 runs to 14 residues. General observations from the study: Reactions containing siplizumab showed mappable alloreactive CD4+ clones averaging 68.8% Treg-derived, versus approximately 26% in controls. Siplizumab significantly lowered the alloreactive sequences that could be traced to unstimulated CD4+ memory cells. For siplizumab cultures, the suppressive function of their proliferating Tregs was not confirmed.

In regard to this clone: Its antigen is currently unknown.

V and J are TRBV19 and TRBJ2-7; no clear D. The clonotype originates from a human donor in good health. The specimen sequenced was non-Treg CD4+ T cells sorted from blood. CDR3 bases: TGTGCCAGTAGTATAGCGGGCCTTGGCTACGAGCAGTACTTC. Its protein product is CASSIAGLGYEQYF.